A single sample gave rise to the 24 T cell receptor beta chains below, sequenced in a study of T cells in Graves' hyperthyroidism and ophthalmopathy. RNA transcripts yielded amplified TCR beta CDR3 regions. Using the HTBI primer set, a first-round RT-PCR was run on the TCR CDR3. One entry per CDR3 protein results from TCRdb running MiXCR on the multiplex PCR reads. The repertoire consists of some 500,000 distinct CDR3 sequences, with roughly 14% occurring once and the leading ten covering under 20%. Material for sequencing was blood. These receptors originate from a woman younger than 35 with Graves' hyperthyroidism.

At least ten counts were recorded for this clonotype. The chain links TRBV20-1 to TRBJ1-1, with D maybe TRBD1 (6 bases). V was shortened by 5 bases and J by 10 bases, with 29 bases between the two germline ends. This CDR3 is built from 16 residues. Germline assignment: CDR1 DFQATT and CDR2 SNEGSKA (reference sequence). The CDR3 nucleotides are TGCAGTGCTCTAAATCAAAAACAGGGATCACGAAAAGGAGCTTTCTTT. Protein: CSALNQKQGSRKGAFF.

The sample holds a few counts of this clonotype. The rearrangement links TRBV12-3 or TRBV12-4 to TRBJ1-1; a possible D gene is TRBD1 (5 bases). Between the trimmed V and J ends, which lost 7 bases and 8 bases, there was a span of 11 bases. CDR3 length: 11 residues. The DNA of the CDR3 is TGTGCCAGCACCCCCGGGGGGGAAGCTTTCTTT. Amino acids: CASTPGGEAFF.

This clonotype was seen many times. The chain employs TRBV5-1 and TRBJ1-6; D is undetermined. Germline assignment: CDR1 SGHRS and CDR2 YFSETQ. Trimming removed 4 bases from V and 0 bases from J, with 17 bases in between. The CDR3 is made up of 18 amino acids. The CDR3 bases are TGCGCCAGCAGCCTGGACGGCAAACCTAGCTCCTATAATTCACCCCTCCACTTT. Protein: CASSLDGKPSSYNSPLHF.

In regard to this clonotype: The CDR3 ends on some other residue instead of the conserved phenylalanine or tryptophan, so this is likely a read error. This chain joins TRBV19 and TRBJ2-7; D tentatively reads TRBD1 or TRBD2 (5 bases each). V was shortened by 3 bases and J by 2 bases, with 11 bases between the two germline ends. Germline assignment: CDR1 LNHDA and CDR2 SQIVND (reference sequence). The CDR3 length is 14 residues. CDR3 DNA: TGTGCCAGTAGTATCGGGACGGGAACCTACGAGCAGTACCTC. Protein: CASSIGTGTYEQYL.

In its sample, this clonotype was seen a few times. A junction end diverges from the germline sequence, so it may reflect a read error. V is TRBV11-2 and J is TRBJ2-3, with 9 positions matching TRBD1. The CDR3 covers 15 residues. Germline V gene sequence: CDR1 SGHAT, CDR2 FQNNGV. The chain's CDR3 is CASSLDRGVADTQYF. For the CDR3, the DNA is TGTGCCAGCAGCCTAGACAGGGGGGTAGCAGATACGCAGTATTTT.

This clonotype was recorded a few times. The V and J genes are TRBV5-1 and TRBJ1-2, with D unclear. The V end lost 4 bases, the J end lost 6 bases, and 19 bases lay between the germline ends. The germline V gene encodes CDR1 SGHRS and CDR2 YFSETQ. The CDR3 is 15 amino acids. The CDR3 loop reads CASSLQSTNGHGYTF. As DNA, the CDR3 is TGCGCCAGCAGCCTACAGTCGACGAACGGCCATGGCTACACCTTC.

This clonotype was detected many times. The chain links TRBV19 to TRBJ1-6, with 9 nucleotides matching TRBD1. Germline V CDR1 and CDR2: LNHDA, SQIVND (reference sequence). The CDR3 loop spans 14 amino acids. V was pared by 6 bases and J by 10 bases, with 7 bases of the junction left unmatched. CDR3 DNA: TGTGCCAGTAGCCGGGACAGGGAGGAATCACCCCTCCACTTT. This translates into CASSRDREESPLHF. The whole variable domain, remainder taken from reference TRBV19 and TRBJ1-6, is DGGITQSPKYLFRKEGQNVTLSCEQNLNHDAMYWYRQDPGQGLRLIYYSQIVNDFQKGDIAEGYSVSREKKESFPLTVTSAQKNPTAFYLCASSRDREESPLHFGNGTRLTVT.

This clonotype was recorded at least ten times. This chain connects TRBV13 to TRBJ1-2; D unclear. V lost 4 bases and J 4 bases, leaving 7 bases between the germline ends. Looked up from germline, CDR1 is PRHDT and CDR2 is FYEKMQ (reference sequence). This CDR3 is 12 amino acids long. CDR3 loop: CASSSSPYGYTF. The CDR3 bases are TGTGCCAGCAGCTCCAGCCCCTATGGCTACACCTTC.

About this clonotype: A much larger clonotype is one base distant, so this may be a read error. The chain joins TRBV7-9 to TRBJ1-4; D is undetermined. This CDR3 is built from 12 residues. Germline CDR1 reads SEHNR; CDR2 reads FQNEAQ (reference sequence). V was clipped by 10 bases and J by 10 bases, with 16 bases between them. CDR3 nucleotides: TGTGCCACGGGGAGGCAGTCGGGAAAACTGTTTTTT. It is translated as CATGRQSGKLFF.

This clonotype was recorded many times. A much larger clonotype is one base distant, so this may be a read error. J is TRBJ2-1 and V is TRBV2; 10 nucleotides agree with TRBD2. CDR1 is SNHLY, CDR2 FYNNEI, per germline. CDR3 length: 14 residues. In nucleotides, the CDR3 is TGTGCCAGCACCGGACTAGCGGCCTACGATGAGCAGTTCTTC. As protein: CASTGLAAYDEQFF. Full variable domain (rest looked up from reference TRBV2 and TRBJ2-1): EPEVTQTPSHQVTQMGQEVILRCVPISNHLYFYWYRQILGQKVEFLVSFYNNEISEKSEIFDDQFSVERPDGSNFTLKIRSTKLEDSAMYFCASTGLAAYDEQFFGPGTRLTVL.

This clonotype came up many times. V is TRBV24-1 and J is TRBJ2-3; 7 nucleotides match TRBD2. V shed 9 bases, J shed 7 bases, and the junction held 21 bases outside the gene matches. The CDR3 has 17 residues. CDR1 is KGHDR, CDR2 SFDVKD, per germline. Here the CDR3 DNA reads TGTGCCACCTCCCCAACCCTTCGGGCGGGAGAAAGGTATACGCAGTATTTT. Protein: CATSPTLRAGERYTQYF.

The CDR3, as DNA: TGCAGTGCTCTAGAACGGGGACAAGAGACCCAGTACTTC. It yields the protein CSALERGQETQYF. This chain joins TRBV20-1 and TRBJ2-5; D might be TRBD2 (5 bases). V lost 5 bases and J 2 bases, leaving 12 bases between the germline ends. The CDR3 is made up of 13 amino acids. Germline-derived CDR1 and CDR2 are DFQATT and SNEGSKA (reference sequence).

There are many counts of this clonotype. The CDR3 sequence: CASSVVASLHNEQFF. The CDR3 DNA sequence: TGTGCCAGCAGCGTAGTAGCTAGCCTCCACAATGAGCAGTTCTTC. The chain couples TRBV9 to TRBJ2-1; the D gene is possibly TRBD2 (5 bases). Trimming took 0 bases from V and 5 from J, leaving 12 bases between them. The CDR3 length is 15 residues. From germline, CDR1 is SGDLS and CDR2 YYNGEE.

Worth noting for this clonotype: This sequence may be a read error, since a much larger clone differs from it by one base. This chain uses TRBV18 with TRBJ2-3; no definite D call. The CDR3 is 12 residues long. CDR1 is KGHSH and CDR2 is LQKENI in the germline V gene. The CDR3: CASTPSPATQYF. In DNA, the CDR3 is TGTGCCAGCACACCATCCCCGGCTACGCAGTATTTT.

The sample holds a few counts of this clonotype. The chain has TRBV6-2 or TRBV6-3 and TRBJ2-1; maybe TRBD2 (7 bases). This CDR3 comprises 15 residues. CDR1 is MNHEY, CDR2 SVGEGT, per germline. Trimming cost V 6 bases and J 7 bases, with 19 bases left between them. CDR3 amino acids: CASSPWGEGGNEQFF. The CDR3 DNA sequence: TGTGCCAGCAGCCCCTGGGGCGAGGGGGGGAATGAGCAGTTCTTC.

This clonotype was recorded many times. The rearrangement links TRBV11-3 to TRBJ2-1; the match to TRBD2 covers 10 bases. The germline gives CDR1 SGHNT, CDR2 YENEEA. The J segment lost 6 bases and the V segment lost 4 bases, leaving 9 bases of the junction unmatched. The CDR3 loop spans 16 amino acids. CDR3: CASSSTTSGIFNEQFF. In nucleotides, the CDR3 is TGTGCCAGCAGCTCTACTACTAGCGGGATTTTCAATGAGCAGTTCTTC.

This clonotype was observed at least ten times. This rearrangement joins TRBV18 to TRBJ2-5, with 8 bases matching TRBD1. Germline CDR1 is KGHSH and CDR2 is LQKENI. The ends lost 6 bases at V and 2 bases at J; junction bases unmatched: 14. The CDR3 is made up of 17 amino acids. CDR3 coding DNA: TGTGCCAGCTCCTCGTTCCCCGGGACAGGCGGTCAAGAGACCCAGTACTTC. It specifies CASSSFPGTGGQETQYF.

This clonotype came up a few times. This may be a read error, as it is one base from a much larger clone. J is TRBJ2-7 and V is TRBV11-3; weak D call: TRBD2 (5 bases). Germline assignment: CDR1 SGHNT and CDR2 YENEEA. The CDR3 sequence is 14 residues long. The CDR3 region has the DNA TGTGCCGGCAGCTTAGTCCGTGGGGAGCACGAGCAGTACTTC. As protein: CAGSLVRGEHEQYF.

This clonotype was detected many times. V and J are TRBV2 and TRBJ2-1, with 10 bases aligning to TRBD2. The CDR3 contains 17 residues. Germline V gene data show CDR1 as SNHLY and CDR2 as FYNNEI. Germline trimming cut 8 bases from V and 0 bases from J; bases unmatched to any gene: 10. The CDR3: CASSGVAGGSSYNEQFF. The DNA for the CDR3 is TGTGCCAGCTCAGGGGTAGCGGGAGGTAGCTCCTACAATGAGCAGTTCTTC.

The chain joins TRBV7-3 to TRBJ2-1; possibly TRBD2 for D (6 bases). The CDR3 has 16 amino acids. V was trimmed by 5 bases and J by 0 bases, leaving 14 bases between them. Germline CDR1 is SGHTA and CDR2 is FQGTGA. This CDR3 is CASSPAGPSSYNEQFF. CDR3 in DNA: TGTGCCAGCAGCCCAGCGGGCCCTAGCTCCTACAATGAGCAGTTCTTC.

This clonotype has a handful of counts. The V call is TRBV7-3, the J call TRBJ2-3; TRBD2 is a possible D gene (5 bases). Germline values: CDR1 SGHTA, CDR2 FQGTGA. The V gene lost 1 base and the J gene lost 0 bases, with 11 bases spanning the gap. This CDR3 contains 16 residues. The CDR3, as DNA: TGTGCCAGCAGCTTAAAGACTACGGGAAGCACAGATACGCAGTATTTT. Its protein is CASSLKTTGSTDTQYF.

This clonotype was observed many times. The rearrangement uses TRBV20-1 and TRBJ1-1; 9 bases match TRBD1. The J segment lost 5 bases and the V segment lost 5 bases, leaving 21 bases of the junction unmatched. This CDR3 has 18 amino acids. Germline assignment: CDR1 DFQATT and CDR2 SNEGSKA (reference sequence). The chain's CDR3 is CSAPSAHRGPSTGTEAFF. The CDR3 nucleotides read TGCAGTGCTCCCTCCGCCCACAGGGGGCCAAGTACGGGGACTGAAGCTTTCTTT.

This clonotype was seen many times. This chain joins TRBV2 and TRBJ2-7, with TRBD1 as a possible D gene (6 bases). Germline CDR1 and CDR2: SNHLY and FYNNEI. The CDR3 is 13 residues long. Deletions cut 4 bases from V and 2 bases from J, with 9 bases between. CDR3 sequence (DNA): TGTGCCAGCAGTGTGGACAGTCCCTACGAGCAGTACGTC. Protein sequence: CASSVDSPYEQYV.

The rearrangement uses TRBV6-2 or TRBV6-3 and TRBJ2-6; D is tentatively TRBD1 or TRBD2 (5 bases each). Germline CDR1 MNHEY, CDR2 SVGEGT. V was pared by 2 bases and J by 0 bases, with 8 bases between. There are 16 residues in the CDR3. Here the CDR3 DNA reads TGTGCCAGCAGTTACGGGGGAGACTCTGGGGCCAACGTCCTGACTTTC. Amino acid sequence: CASSYGGDSGANVLTF.